This T cell receptor (beta chain) was captured by sequencing in a study of graft-versus-host responses after intestinal transplantation (TCRdb year 2021). Regarding the study in general: Recipients received multivisceral, liver-intestinal, or isolated intestinal transplants. Anti-thymocyte globulin induction was given to all recipients, followed by maintenance tacrolimus and steroids for approximately 3 years. Bulk TCR-beta CDR3 sequencing was used to track graft-versus-host and host-versus-graft alloreactive T cell clones in the graft, circulation and bone marrow after intestinal transplantation. Alloreactive clones were identified by sequencing pre-transplant mixed lymphocyte reaction products and comparing them with unstimulated pre-transplant donor and recipient T cells. The cohort enrolled some 25 intestinal transplant recipients including one retransplant, and a few patients lacking pretransplant specimens were excluded. Donor T cell macrochimerism was defined as a peak of at least 4% donor T cells among recipient peripheral blood mononuclear cells. Samples from a few later patients were sequenced in-house on an Illumina MiSeq with MiXCR processing rather than by the commercial service. Overall results and qualifications from the work: Patients with donor T cell macrochimerism had high GvH to HvG T cell clonal ratios in their allografts. GvH clones turned up in recipient bone marrow, with some appearing earlier in ileal mucosa or blood, a pattern consistent with an intestinal mucosal origin. Early after transplant, peak levels of circulating GvH clones were associated with declines in HvG clones. Conclusions were limited by the relatively low number and heterogeneity of intestinal transplant patients.

Receptor amplification or capture employed the immunoSEQ multiplex PCR assay. For most patients, high-throughput TCR-beta CDR3 sequencing of genomic DNA was performed by Adaptive Biotechnologies. As for the original processing: Adaptive's ImmunoSEQ software supplied the TCR sequencing data for 15 to 20 patients, while MiXCR and VDJtools were used to process three other patients. CDR3 nucleotide sequences shared by donor and recipient were removed because the origin of these sequences could not be assigned. To count as alloreactive, a clone needed at least 2-fold expansion over unstimulated cells and a minimum CFSE-low frequency of 0.002% (template counts) or 0.001% (read counts). Clones were considered mappable if detected in sequenced pre-transplant spleen, lymph node, or MLR CFSE-low populations of the donor or recipient. The cumulative frequency of alloreactive clones was calculated as a percentage of all sequences, weighted by copy number. TCRdb provides this immuneACCESS table in a form limited to in-frame rearrangements. Some clones are lacking; in checked studies, under half of them reflect an unresolved V gene, and why the rest are absent is not known. The V and J calls and the clone size are those of that table, but D and trimming were determined from the DNA. This sample holds fewer than 4,000 clones; 75% were observed only once. 6% to 7.5% of the sample is taken by the ten largest.

Taken with the paper, the label for time point translates to: postoperative day 105 after intestinal transplantation (dayNNNN = postoperative day). To isolate intraepithelial and lamina propria lymphocytes from graft specimens, dithiothreitol, EDTA incubations and collagenase D digestion were used. Bulk TCR-beta sequencing was performed on serial intestinal graft biopsy specimens collected as late as 600 days after transplant. A note on this clone: The antigen this receptor binds is unknown. No per-base quality is available; no much larger clone lies one base away.

For this chain, trimming is 1 base at the V end and 8 bases at the J end, and the number of junction bases without a gene match is 2. As encoded in the germline V gene, CDR1 is LGHNA while CDR2 is YNFKEQ. Including cysteine and phenylalanine, the CDR3 has 15 amino acids. Only the CDR3 DNA stays, 45 bases, in frame from base 1. The sequenced sample was ileum tissue, obtained 105 days after intestinal transplantation. This TCR was sampled from a human patient who received an intestinal transplant, so some T cells may come from the graft donor. Here the chain combines TRBV4-2 and TRBJ2-1; TRBD2 lines up with 13 middle nucleotides. CDR3 reads: CASSQATSGRHEQFF. In nucleotide form, the sequence is TGTGCCAGCAGCCAAGCGACTAGCGGGAGGCATGAGCAGTTCTTC.